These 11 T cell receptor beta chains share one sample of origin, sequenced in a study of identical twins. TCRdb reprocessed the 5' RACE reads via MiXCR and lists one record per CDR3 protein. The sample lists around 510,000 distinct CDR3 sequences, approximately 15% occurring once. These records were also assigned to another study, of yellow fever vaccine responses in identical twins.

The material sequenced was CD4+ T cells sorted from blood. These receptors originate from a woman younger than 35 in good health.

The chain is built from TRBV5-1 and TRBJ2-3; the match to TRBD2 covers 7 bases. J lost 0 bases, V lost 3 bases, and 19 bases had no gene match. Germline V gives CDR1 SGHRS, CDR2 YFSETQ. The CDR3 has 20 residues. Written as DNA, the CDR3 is TGCGCCAGCAGCTCCCAGGGACCTAGCGGCCCCAGGCAGAGCACAGATACGCAGTATTTT. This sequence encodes CASSSQGPSGPRQSTDTQYF.

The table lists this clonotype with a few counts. The CDR3 here is CSARGGGLAGYNEQFF. CDR3 sequence (DNA): TGCAGTGCTAGAGGGGGGGGACTAGCGGGCTACAATGAGCAGTTCTTC. The chain couples TRBV20-1 to TRBJ2-1; 12 nucleotides agree with TRBD2. The CDR3 consists of 16 residues. The trim removed 1 base at V and 3 bases at J, leaving 4 bases unmatched. CDR1 DFQATT and CDR2 SNEGSKA come from the germline V gene (reference sequence).

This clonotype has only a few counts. Here the CDR3 reads CASSFSGTSGIIEQYF. The CDR3 coding sequence is TGCGCCAGCAGCTTCTCCGGGACTAGCGGGATAATCGAGCAGTACTTC. This chain connects TRBV5-1 to TRBJ2-7, with 13 nucleotides matching TRBD2. CDR1 is SGHRS, CDR2 YFSETQ, per germline. The CDR3 consists of 16 residues. The ends lost 2 bases at V and 6 bases at J; junction bases unmatched: 8.

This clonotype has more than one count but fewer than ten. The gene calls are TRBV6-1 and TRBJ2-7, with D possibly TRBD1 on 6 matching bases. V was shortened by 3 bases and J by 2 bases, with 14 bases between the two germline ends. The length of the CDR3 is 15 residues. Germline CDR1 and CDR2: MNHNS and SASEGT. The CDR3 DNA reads TGTGCCAGCAGTGACAGGGGTGGCAGAGCCTACGAGCAGTACTTC. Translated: CASSDRGGRAYEQYF.

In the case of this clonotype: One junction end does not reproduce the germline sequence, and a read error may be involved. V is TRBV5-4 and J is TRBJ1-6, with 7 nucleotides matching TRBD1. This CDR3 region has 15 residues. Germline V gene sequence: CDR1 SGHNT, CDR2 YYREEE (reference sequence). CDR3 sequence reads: CARSLRQGGDSPLHF. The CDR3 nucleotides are TGTGCCAGGAGCTTAAGACAGGGAGGTGATTCACCCCTCCACTTT.

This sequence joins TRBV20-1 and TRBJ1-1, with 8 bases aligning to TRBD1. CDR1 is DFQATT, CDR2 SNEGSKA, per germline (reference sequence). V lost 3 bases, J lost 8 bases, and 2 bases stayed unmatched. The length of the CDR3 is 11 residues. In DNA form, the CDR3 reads TGCAGTGCTAGGAGGACAGGGGAAGCTTTCTTT. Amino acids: CSARRTGEAFF.

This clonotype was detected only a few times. This CDR3 reads CASSDAGREQYF. The CDR3 DNA is TGTGCCAGCAGCGACGCGGGGCGCGAGCAGTACTTC. The chain links TRBV3-1 to TRBJ2-7, with D possibly TRBD2 on 6 matching bases. The V and J ends lost 5 bases and 6 bases respectively, with 11 bases between them. CDR3 length: 12 residues. From germline, CDR1 is LGHDT and CDR2 YNNKEL (reference sequence).

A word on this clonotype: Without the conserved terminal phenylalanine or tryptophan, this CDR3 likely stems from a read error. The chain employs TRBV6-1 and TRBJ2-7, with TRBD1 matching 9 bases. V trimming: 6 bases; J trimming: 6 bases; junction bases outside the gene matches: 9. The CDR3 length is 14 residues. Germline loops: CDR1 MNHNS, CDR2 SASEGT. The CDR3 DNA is TGTGCCAGCAGAACCAACAGGGGGCATGGCGAGCAGTACTTG. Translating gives CASRTNRGHGEQYL.

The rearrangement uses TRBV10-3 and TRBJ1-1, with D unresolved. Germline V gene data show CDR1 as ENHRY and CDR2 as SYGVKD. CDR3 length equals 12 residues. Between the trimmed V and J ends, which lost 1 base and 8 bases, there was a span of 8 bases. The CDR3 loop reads CAISELGREAFF. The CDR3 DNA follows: TGTGCCATCAGTGAGTTGGGCAGGGAAGCTTTCTTT.

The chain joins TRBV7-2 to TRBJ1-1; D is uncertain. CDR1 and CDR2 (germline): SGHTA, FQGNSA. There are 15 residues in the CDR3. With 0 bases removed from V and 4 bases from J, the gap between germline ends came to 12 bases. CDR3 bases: TGTGCCAGCAGCTTAGCGCTTGGGAAAGGCACTGAAGCTTTCTTT. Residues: CASSLALGKGTEAFF.

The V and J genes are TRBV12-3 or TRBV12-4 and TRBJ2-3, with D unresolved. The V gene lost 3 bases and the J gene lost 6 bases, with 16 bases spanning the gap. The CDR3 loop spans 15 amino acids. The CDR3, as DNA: TGTGCCAGCAGTTTTCGTCCAACTTGGACGGATACGCAGTATTTT. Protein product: CASSFRPTWTDTQYF.